This TCR beta chain was sequenced for a study of shared clonotypes between healthy human individuals. Study results and caveats: It was expected that sequencing depth would affect clonotype sharing among donors.

Here immunoSEQ multiplex PCR was the method, and the copy in TCRdb shows in-frame clones only, minus some. The sample carries around 2.1 million clones, 85% to 95% recorded once. Trimming at V came to 2 bases and at J to 5 bases, leaving 15 bases not matched to a gene. Looked up from germline, CDR1 is MNHEY and CDR2 is SMNVEV (reference sequence). This CDR3 comprises 18 residues. Turning to this clone: Its antigen is not known.

Naivety among CD8 cells was defined by CD45RO negativity and positive CCR7 selection, thereby excluding terminally differentiated effector memory CD45RA+ cells. This chain connects TRBV27 to TRBJ2-5; 9 bases fit TRBD1. Material for sequencing was naive CD8+ T cells from PBMCs. This clonotype was sampled from a man between 18 and 29 years old in good health. Some clones in this sample may be carry-over from other donors' samples. CDR3 DNA sequence: TGTGCCAGCAGTTTAGGTTTTAGTGGACAGGGGAATCAGGAGACCCAGTACTTC. As protein: CASSLGFSGQGNQETQYF.